What follows describes a single TCR beta chain. Using RNA transcripts as the source, TCR beta CDR3 regions were amplified. TCR CDR3 underwent first-round RT-PCR with the HTBI primer set. Each CDR3 protein is one row after TCRdb ran MiXCR on the multiplex PCR reads. Of about 720,000 distinct CDR3 sequences in the sample, less than 20% were seen once. These data are taken from a study of T cells in Graves' hyperthyroidism and ophthalmopathy. CDR3 size: 15 residues. V lost 4 bases and J 6 bases, leaving 16 bases between the germline ends. Germline V gives CDR1 MNHEY, CDR2 SVGAGI. The study based diagnoses on clinical symptoms, serum thyroxine and TRAb, thyroid ultrasound and orbital computed tomography.

The material sequenced was blood. This receptor was identified in a man aged 18 to 29 with Graves' hyperthyroidism. This rearrangement joins TRBV6-5 to TRBJ2-4, with D possibly being TRBD1 (5 bases). CDR3 in DNA: TGTGCCAGCAGTTCCACTCAGGGCCAGGGAAACATTCAGTACTTC. It is translated as CASSSTQGQGNIQYF.